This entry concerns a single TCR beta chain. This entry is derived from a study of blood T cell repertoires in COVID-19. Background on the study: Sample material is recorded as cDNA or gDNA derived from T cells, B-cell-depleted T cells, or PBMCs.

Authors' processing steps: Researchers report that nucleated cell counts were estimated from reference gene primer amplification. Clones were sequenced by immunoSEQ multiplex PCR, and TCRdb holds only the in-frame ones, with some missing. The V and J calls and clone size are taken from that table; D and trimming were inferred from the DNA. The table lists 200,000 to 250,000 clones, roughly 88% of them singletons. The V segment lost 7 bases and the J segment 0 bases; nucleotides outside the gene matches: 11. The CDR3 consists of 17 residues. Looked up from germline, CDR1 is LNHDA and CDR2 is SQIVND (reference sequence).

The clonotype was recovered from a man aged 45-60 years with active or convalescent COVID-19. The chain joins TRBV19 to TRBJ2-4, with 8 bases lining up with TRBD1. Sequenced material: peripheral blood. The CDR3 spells CASTDRDRNLAKNIQYF. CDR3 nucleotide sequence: TGTGCCAGTACCGACAGGGACAGGAACCTAGCCAAAAACATTCAGTACTTC.